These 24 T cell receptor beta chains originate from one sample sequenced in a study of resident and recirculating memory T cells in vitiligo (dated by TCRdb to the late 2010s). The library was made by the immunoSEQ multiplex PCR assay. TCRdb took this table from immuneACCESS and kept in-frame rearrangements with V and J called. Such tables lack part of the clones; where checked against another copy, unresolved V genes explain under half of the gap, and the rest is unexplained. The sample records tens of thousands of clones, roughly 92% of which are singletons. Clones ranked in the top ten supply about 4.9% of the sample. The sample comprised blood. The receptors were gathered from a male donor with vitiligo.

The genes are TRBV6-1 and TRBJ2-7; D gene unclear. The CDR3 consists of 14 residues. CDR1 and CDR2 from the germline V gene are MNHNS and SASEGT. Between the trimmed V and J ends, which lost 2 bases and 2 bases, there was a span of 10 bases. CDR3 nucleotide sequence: TGTGCCAGCAGTGAAAATTTTACACCCTACGAGCAGTACTTC. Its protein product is CASSENFTPYEQYF.

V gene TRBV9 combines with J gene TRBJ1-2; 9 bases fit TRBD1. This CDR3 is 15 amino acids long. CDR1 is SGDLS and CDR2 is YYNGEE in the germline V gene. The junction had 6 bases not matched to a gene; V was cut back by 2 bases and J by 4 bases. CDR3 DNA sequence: TGTGCCAGCAGCGTCGGACAGGGGTTGGGCTATGGCTACACCTTC. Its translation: CASSVGQGLGYGYTF.

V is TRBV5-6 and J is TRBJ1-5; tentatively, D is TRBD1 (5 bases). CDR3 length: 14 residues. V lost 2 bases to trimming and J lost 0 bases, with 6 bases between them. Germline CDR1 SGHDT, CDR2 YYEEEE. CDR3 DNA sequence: TGTGCCAGCAGCTTTGGGGCTAGCAATCAGCCCCAGCATTTT. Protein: CASSFGASNQPQHF.

The CDR3 region is CASSYLRSRGSPLHF. CDR3 sequence (DNA): TGTGCCAGCAGTTACTTGCGGTCGCGAGGTTCACCCCTCCACTTT. The chain joins TRBV6-5 to TRBJ1-6; D unclear. The length of the CDR3 is 15 residues. Trimming removed 1 base from V and 9 bases from J, with 13 bases in between. Germline CDR1 and CDR2: MNHEY and SVGAGI.

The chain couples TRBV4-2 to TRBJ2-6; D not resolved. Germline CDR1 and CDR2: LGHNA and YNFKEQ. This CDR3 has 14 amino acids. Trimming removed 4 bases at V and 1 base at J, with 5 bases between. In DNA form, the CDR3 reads TGTGCCAGCAGCCTGAGATCTGGGGCCAACGTCCTGACTTTC. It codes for CASSLRSGANVLTF.

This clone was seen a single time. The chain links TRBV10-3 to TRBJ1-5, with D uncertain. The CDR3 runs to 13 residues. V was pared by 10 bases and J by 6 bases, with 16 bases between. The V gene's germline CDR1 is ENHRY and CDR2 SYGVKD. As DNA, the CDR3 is TGTGCCACTATGGAGGAGGGCGGTCAGCCCCAGCATTTT. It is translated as CATMEEGGQPQHF.

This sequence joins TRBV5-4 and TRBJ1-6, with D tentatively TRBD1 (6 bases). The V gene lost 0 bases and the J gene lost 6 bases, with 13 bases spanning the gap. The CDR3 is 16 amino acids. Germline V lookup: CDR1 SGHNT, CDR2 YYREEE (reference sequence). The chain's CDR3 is CASSLAQGRSNSPLHF. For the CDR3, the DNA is TGTGCCAGCAGCTTGGCGCAGGGGCGGTCTAATTCACCCCTCCACTTT. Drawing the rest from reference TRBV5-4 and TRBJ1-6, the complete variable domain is ETGVTQSPTHLIKTRGQQVTLRCSSQSGHNTVSWYQQALGQGPQFIFQYYREEENGRGNFPPRFSGLQFPNYSSELNVNALELDDSALYLCASSLAQGRSNSPLHFGNGTRLTVT.

The CDR3 region has the DNA TGTGCCTGGGGACAGACCTACGAGCAGTACTTC. Its protein product is CAWGQTYEQYF. The chain couples TRBV30 to TRBJ2-7; D is possibly TRBD1 (6 bases). Trimming cost V 5 bases and J 2 bases, with 7 bases left between them. CDR3 length: 11 residues. Germline V gene lookup returns CDR1 GTSNPN and CDR2 SVGIG (reference sequence).

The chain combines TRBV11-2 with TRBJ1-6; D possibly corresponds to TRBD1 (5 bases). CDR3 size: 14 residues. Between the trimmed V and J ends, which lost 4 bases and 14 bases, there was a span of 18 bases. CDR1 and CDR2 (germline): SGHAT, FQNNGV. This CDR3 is CASSSDSFTGTLHF. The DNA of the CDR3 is TGTGCCAGCAGCTCCGACAGTTTTACAGGAACCCTCCACTTT.

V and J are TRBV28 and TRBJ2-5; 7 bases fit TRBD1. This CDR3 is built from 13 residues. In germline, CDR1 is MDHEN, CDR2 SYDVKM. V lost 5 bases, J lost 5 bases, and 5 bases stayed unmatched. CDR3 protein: CASSGTVQETQYF. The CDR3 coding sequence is TGTGCCAGCAGTGGGACAGTCCAGGAGACCCAGTACTTC.

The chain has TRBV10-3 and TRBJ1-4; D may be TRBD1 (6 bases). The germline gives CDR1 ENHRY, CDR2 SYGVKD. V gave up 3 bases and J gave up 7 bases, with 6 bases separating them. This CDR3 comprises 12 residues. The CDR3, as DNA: TGTGCCATCAGTGAACAGGGTGAAAAACTGTTTTTT. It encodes CAISEQGEKLFF.

The CDR3 DNA reads TGTGCCAGCAGTCTCTATCGGACAGGGTCCCACGAGCAGTACTTC. Protein: CASSLYRTGSHEQYF. The chain links TRBV6-5 to TRBJ2-7, with 8 bases identical to TRBD1. V shed 5 bases, J shed 5 bases, and the junction held 11 bases outside the gene matches. The CDR3 has 15 residues. Germline loops: CDR1 MNHEY, CDR2 SVGAGI.

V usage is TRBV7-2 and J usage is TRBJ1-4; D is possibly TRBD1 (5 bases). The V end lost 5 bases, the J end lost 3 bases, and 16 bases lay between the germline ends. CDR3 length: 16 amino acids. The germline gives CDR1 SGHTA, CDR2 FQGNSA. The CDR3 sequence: CASSARTGFPNEKLFF. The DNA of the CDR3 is TGTGCCAGCAGCGCCCGAACAGGTTTCCCTAATGAAAAACTGTTTTTT. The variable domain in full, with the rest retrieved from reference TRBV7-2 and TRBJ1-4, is GAGVSQSPSNKVTEKGKDVELRCDPISGHTALYWYRQSLGQGLEFLIYFQGNSAPDKSGLPSDRFSAERTGGSVSTLTIQRTQQEDSAVYLCASSARTGFPNEKLFFGSGTQLSVL.

CDR3 DNA: TGTGCCAGCGAGACAGAGAAGAGAGACACTGAAGCTTTCTTT. Its translation: CASETEKRDTEAFF. V usage is TRBV7-4 and J usage is TRBJ1-1; possible D gene TRBD1, 5 bases. The CDR3 totals 14 residues. The V and J ends lost 8 bases and 3 bases respectively, with 16 bases between them. Germline assignment: CDR1 SGHVT and CDR2 SQSDAQ. The full variable domain, in which reference TRBV7-4 and TRBJ1-1 provide the parts outside the CDR3, is GAGVSQSPRYKVAKRGRDVALRCDSISGHVTLYWYRQTLGQGSEVLTYSQSDAQRDKSGRPSGRFSAERPERSVSTLKIQRTEQGDSAVYLCASETEKRDTEAFFGQGTRLTVV.

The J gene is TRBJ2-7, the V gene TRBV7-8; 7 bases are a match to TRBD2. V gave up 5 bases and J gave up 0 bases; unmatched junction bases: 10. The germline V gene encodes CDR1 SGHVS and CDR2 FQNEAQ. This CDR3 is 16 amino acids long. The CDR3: CASSGGDARTSYEQYF. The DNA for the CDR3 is TGTGCCAGCAGCGGGGGGGACGCCCGCACCTCCTACGAGCAGTACTTC.

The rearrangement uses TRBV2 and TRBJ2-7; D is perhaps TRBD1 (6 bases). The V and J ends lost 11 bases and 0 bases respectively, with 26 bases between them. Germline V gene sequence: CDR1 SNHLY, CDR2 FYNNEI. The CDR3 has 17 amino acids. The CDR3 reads CAGGTLVAQSSSYEQYF. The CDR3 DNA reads TGTGCCGGGGGCACGCTGGTGGCACAGAGTAGCTCCTACGAGCAGTACTTC.

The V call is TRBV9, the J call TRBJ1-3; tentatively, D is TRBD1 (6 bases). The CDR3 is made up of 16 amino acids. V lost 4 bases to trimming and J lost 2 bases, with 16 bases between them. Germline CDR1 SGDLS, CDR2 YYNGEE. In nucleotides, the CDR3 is TGTGCCAGCAGCCCCCGACGGACAGCCGCTGGAAACACCATATATTTT. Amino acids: CASSPRRTAAGNTIYF.

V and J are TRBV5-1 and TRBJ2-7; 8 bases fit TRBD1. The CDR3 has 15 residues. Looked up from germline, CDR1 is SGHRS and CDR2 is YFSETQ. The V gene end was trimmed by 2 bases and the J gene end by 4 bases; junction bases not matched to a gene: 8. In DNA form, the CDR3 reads TGCGCCAGCAGCTTTTCGACAGGGGTAGAGTACGAGCAGTACTTC. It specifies CASSFSTGVEYEQYF.

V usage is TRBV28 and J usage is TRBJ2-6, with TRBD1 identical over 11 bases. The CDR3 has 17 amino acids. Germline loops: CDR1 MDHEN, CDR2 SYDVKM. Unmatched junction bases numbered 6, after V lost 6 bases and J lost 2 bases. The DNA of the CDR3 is TGTGCCAGCAGCCTTGGACAGGGGGCTCCTGGGGCCAACGTCCTGACTTTC. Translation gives CASSLGQGAPGANVLTF.

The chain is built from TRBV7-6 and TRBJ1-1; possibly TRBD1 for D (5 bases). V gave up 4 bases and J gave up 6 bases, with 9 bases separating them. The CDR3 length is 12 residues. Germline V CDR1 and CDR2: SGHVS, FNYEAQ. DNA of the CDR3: TGTGCCAGCAGCTCCCCGGGGGCTGAAGCTTTCTTT. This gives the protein CASSSPGAEAFF.

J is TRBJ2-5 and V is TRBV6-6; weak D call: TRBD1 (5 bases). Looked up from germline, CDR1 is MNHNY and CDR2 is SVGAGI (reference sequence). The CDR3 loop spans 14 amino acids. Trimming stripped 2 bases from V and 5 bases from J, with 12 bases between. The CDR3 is CASSYPDSAETQYF. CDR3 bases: TGTGCCAGCAGTTACCCCGACAGTGCGGAGACCCAGTACTTC.

This CDR3 is CASSLGQNYGYTF. The DNA for the CDR3 is TGTGCCAGCAGCTTGGGACAGAACTATGGCTACACCTTC. This sequence joins TRBV7-3 and TRBJ1-2; TRBD1 aligns across 7 bases. The CDR3 spans 13 residues. The ends lost 3 bases at V and 2 bases at J; junction bases unmatched: 0. CDR1 and CDR2 from the germline V gene are SGHTA and FQGTGA.

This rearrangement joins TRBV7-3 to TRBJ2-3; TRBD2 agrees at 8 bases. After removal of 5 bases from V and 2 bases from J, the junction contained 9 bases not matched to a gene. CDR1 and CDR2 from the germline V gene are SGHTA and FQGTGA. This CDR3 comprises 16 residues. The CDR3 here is CASSPTGGAPTDTQYF. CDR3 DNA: TGTGCCAGCAGCCCCACGGGGGGGGCACCCACAGATACGCAGTATTTT.

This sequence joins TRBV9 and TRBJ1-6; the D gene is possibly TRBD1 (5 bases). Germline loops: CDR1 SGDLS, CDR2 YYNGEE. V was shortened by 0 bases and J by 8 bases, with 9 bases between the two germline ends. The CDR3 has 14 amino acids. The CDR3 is CASSVGQPYSPLHF. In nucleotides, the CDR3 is TGTGCCAGCAGCGTAGGACAGCCTTATTCACCCCTCCACTTT. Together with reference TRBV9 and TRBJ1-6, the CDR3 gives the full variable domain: DSGVTQTPKHLITATGQRVTLRCSPRSGDLSVYWYQQSLDQGLQFLIQYYNGEERAKGNILERFSAQQFPDLHSELNLSSLELGDSALYFCASSVGQPYSPLHFGNGTRLTVT.